Presented here are 10 T cell receptor beta chains from one specimen sequenced in a study of T cell changes during pregnancy in multiple sclerosis. Sequencing was performed with immunoSEQ multiplex PCR; in TCRdb, only in-frame clones are kept and a portion is missing. The table has 74,000 or so clones, approximately 92% seen once. Material: CD4+ T cells from peripheral blood mononuclear cells, obtained before pregnancy. These receptors originate from a female donor with multiple sclerosis, enrolled in a pregnancy study.

The V gene is TRBV18, the J gene TRBJ2-1; 10 nucleotides agree with TRBD1. After removal of 3 bases from V and 8 bases from J, the junction contained 13 bases not matched to a gene. The CDR3 is made up of 17 amino acids. Germline V gene lookup returns CDR1 KGHSH and CDR2 LQKENI. The CDR3, as DNA: TGTGCCAGCTCACCTCTTTACTTCGGGACAGGGGTCCATGAGCAGTTCTTC. Translating gives CASSPLYFGTGVHEQFF.

Concerning this clone: Other nucleotide sequences in the sample specify the same CDR3. The chain uses TRBV18 and TRBJ1-1, with D unresolved. Germline CDR1 KGHSH, CDR2 LQKENI. The V end lost 4 bases, the J end lost 1 base, and 7 bases lay between the germline ends. This CDR3 comprises 13 residues. CDR3 DNA sequence: TGTGCCAGCTCACGCGGGGAGAACACTGAAGCTTTCTTT. As protein: CASSRGENTEAFF. The whole variable domain, remainder taken from reference TRBV18 and TRBJ1-1, is NAGVMQNPRHLVRRRGQEARLRCSPMKGHSHVYWYRQLPEEGLKFMVYLQKENIIDESGMPKERFSAEFPKEGPSILRIQQVVRGDSAAYFCASSRGENTEAFFGQGTRLTVV.

The chain employs TRBV5-1 and TRBJ2-7, with 9 positions matching TRBD1. This CDR3 has 15 residues. Germline loops: CDR1 SGHRS, CDR2 YFSETQ. With 4 bases clipped from V and 2 bases from J, the junction kept 7 bases outside the gene matches. CDR3 DNA sequence: TGCGCCAGCAGCGCATCCGGGACAGGGACCTACGAGCAGTACTTC. Protein sequence: CASSASGTGTYEQYF.

The chain joins TRBV10-3 to TRBJ2-5; 10 bases agree with TRBD1. V was clipped by 5 bases and J by 1 base; unmatched bases: 4. The germline CDR1 and CDR2 sequences are ENHRY and SYGVKD. The CDR3 has 15 amino acids. The CDR3 loop is CAISLGQGSQETQYF. The CDR3 region has the DNA TGTGCCATCAGTCTGGGACAGGGGAGCCAAGAGACCCAGTACTTC.

This clone was seen once. The chain uses TRBV6-1 and TRBJ2-7; a possible D gene is TRBD1 (5 bases). The V end was cut by 3 bases, the J end by 4 bases, with 16 bases between. This CDR3 spans 15 amino acids. The germline V gene has CDR1 MNHNS and CDR2 SASEGT. CDR3 DNA sequence: TGTGCCAGCAGTGATCTCCCGGACACGGATTACGAGCAGTACTTC. Translated, it gives CASSDLPDTDYEQYF.

The rearrangement uses TRBV2 and TRBJ2-7, with 10 positions matching TRBD2. CDR1 is SNHLY and CDR2 is FYNNEI in the germline V gene. The CDR3 sequence is 16 residues long. After removal of 7 bases from V and 0 bases from J, the junction contained 9 bases not matched to a gene. The CDR3 region is CASTGLAVQSSYEQYF. CDR3 bases: TGTGCCAGCACCGGACTAGCGGTTCAGAGCTCCTACGAGCAGTACTTC.

The chain is built from TRBV6-1 and TRBJ2-7; 7 nucleotides match TRBD1. V lost 8 bases and J lost 3; bases outside the gene matches: 7. The CDR3 totals 13 residues. Germline V gene sequence: CDR1 MNHNS, CDR2 SASEGT. CDR3 loop: CASFRDRDYEQYF. For the CDR3, the DNA is TGTGCCAGCTTTCGGGACAGAGACTACGAGCAGTACTTC.

J is TRBJ1-5 and V is TRBV7-2, with a possible D match to TRBD1 (6 bases). CDR3 size: 14 residues. CDR1 and CDR2 (germline): SGHTA, FQGNSA. Trimming shortened V by 5 bases and J by 5 bases, and 13 bases separated the two germline ends. Here the CDR3 reads CASSPGRGYQPQHF. The CDR3 region has the DNA TGTGCCAGCAGCCCTGGAAGGGGGTATCAGCCCCAGCATTTT. Using reference TRBV7-2 and TRBJ1-5 for the parts outside the CDR3, the full variable domain is GAGVSQSPSNKVTEKGKDVELRCDPISGHTALYWYRQSLGQGLEFLIYFQGNSAPDKSGLPSDRFSAERTGGSVSTLTIQRTQQEDSAVYLCASSPGRGYQPQHFGDGTRLSIL.

The genes are TRBV28 and TRBJ2-1, with TRBD2 matching over 9 bases. This CDR3 is 15 amino acids long. Germline V gene sequence: CDR1 MDHEN, CDR2 SYDVKM. V trimming: 7 bases; J trimming: 2 bases; junction bases outside the gene matches: 6. The DNA of the CDR3 is TGTGCCAGCATTAATAGCGGGAGTACCTACAATGAGCAGTTCTTC. Translation gives CASINSGSTYNEQFF.

In this sample, this clone turned up once. The gene calls are TRBV14 and TRBJ1-5; D might be TRBD1 (5 bases). The germline V gene encodes CDR1 SGHDN and CDR2 FVKESK. V lost 11 bases to trimming and J lost 4 bases, with 9 bases between them. This CDR3 has 11 residues. CDR3 in DNA: TGTGCCGGGGGGGAAAATCAGCCCCAGCATTTT. It codes for CAGGENQPQHF. The whole variable domain, remainder taken from reference TRBV14 and TRBJ1-5, is EAGVTQFPSHSVIEKGQTVTLRCDPISGHDNLYWYRRVMGKEIKFLLHFVKESKQDESGMPNNRFLAERTGGTYSTLKVQPAELEDSGVYFCAGGENQPQHFGDGTRLSIL.